This T cell receptor beta chain was identified in a study of control samples from healthy donors and cancer patients. Repertoires were generated with immunoSEQ multiplex PCR, while TCRdb's copy carries only in-frame clones and drops some. The sample has 150,000 to 200,000 clones; 90% to 95% are singletons. The germline CDR1 and CDR2 sequences are SGHNT and YYREEE (reference sequence). V dropped 1 base and J dropped 4; count of bases not matched to a gene: 3. This CDR3 contains 14 residues. The source of this sequence is a woman aged 25 to 39 in good health. What was sequenced was blood. The V call is TRBV5-4, the J call TRBJ1-2; 8 nucleotides agree with TRBD1. The CDR3 region is CASSLTGGRYGYTF. The CDR3 coding sequence is TGTGCCAGCAGCTTGACAGGGGGTCGCTATGGCTACACCTTC. The full variable domain, completed using reference TRBV5-4 and TRBJ1-2, is ETGVTQSPTHLIKTRGQQVTLRCSSQSGHNTVSWYQQALGQGPQFIFQYYREEENGRGNFPPRFSGLQFPNYSSELNVNALELDDSALYLCASSLTGGRYGYTFGSGTRLTVV.